This TCR beta chain appears in the sequencing data of a study of T cells after yellow fever vaccination. With 5 bases removed from V and 8 bases from J, the gap between germline ends came to 21 bases. CDR1 SGHTA and CDR2 FQGNSA come from the germline V gene. CDR3 length: 15 amino acids. This clonotype has at least ten counts. Its antigen is unknown. TCRdb processed the 5' RACE reads anew with MiXCR; each CDR3 protein has one entry. The sample gives 200,000 to 250,000 distinct CDR3 sequences, more than 3% of which show up once; around 3% is in the top ten. Study-wide findings and caveats: Weaker overall was a secondary response that nonetheless peaked faster, on day 5 versus 15.

The chain is built from TRBV7-2 and TRBJ2-5; perhaps TRBD2 as D (5 bases). Sample: CD4+ T cells sorted from PBMCs, taken 10 days after the yellow fever booster vaccination. The TCR sequence derives from a young man who received the YFV17D yellow fever vaccine. The CDR3 here is CASSLNGRLIGTQYF. The CDR3 region has the DNA TGTGCCAGCAGCCTCAACGGCCGACTAATTGGCACCCAGTACTTC. The full variable domain, its missing parts supplied by reference TRBV7-2 and TRBJ2-5, is GAGVSQSPSNKVTEKGKDVELRCDPISGHTALYWYRQSLGQGLEFLIYFQGNSAPDKSGLPSDRFSAERTGGSVSTLTIQRTQQEDSAVYLCASSLNGRLIGTQYFGPGTRLLVL.